This T cell receptor (beta chain) derives from a study of glioma-infiltrating T cells after dendritic cell vaccination. Study-wide background: Monocyte-derived dendritic cells, cultured approximately 7 days with IL-4 and GM-CSF, were pulsed with autologous tumor lysate.

This CDR3 is 14 amino acids long. The V end was cut by 3 bases, the J end by 3 bases, with 9 bases between. Germline V gene data show CDR1 as WSHSY and CDR2 as SAAADI. Time point defined: after dendritic cell vaccination, including at tumor progression/relapse. Selection required adequate fresh-frozen tumor tissue plus more than two years' survival data. The method was immunoSEQ multiplex PCR; TCRdb's version includes in-frame clones alone and lacks a portion of them. The data show about 76,000 clones, with roughly 87% seen just once and 2% to 2.5% held by the top ten. Specimen: blood, collected after dendritic cell vaccination. This sequence joins TRBV10-2 and TRBJ1-5; D is perhaps TRBD1 (6 bases). This sequence was found in a human donor with glioblastoma. This chain's CDR3 is CASSERTDNQPQHF. In nucleotides, the CDR3 is TGCGCCAGCAGTGAAAGGACAGACAATCAGCCCCAGCATTTT.